The 5 T cell receptor beta chains listed next were all sequenced from one sample in a study of CD8+CD57+ T cells in acquired aplastic anemia. CDR3 and TCR beta VDJ profiling relied on a genomic DNA template. MiXCR was run by TCRdb on the reads, yielding one entry per CDR3 protein. The table includes about 130,000 distinct CDR3 sequences, about 40% detected once. Sequenced sample: sorted CD4+, CD8+, or CD8+CD57+ T cells (not recorded which) from PBMCs. These receptors were taken from a human donor in good health, serving as a control.

This clonotype showed up many times. The chain has TRBV7-8 and TRBJ2-3, with D possibly TRBD2 on 5 matching bases. Germline assignment: CDR1 SGHVS and CDR2 FQNEAQ. This CDR3 spans 14 amino acids. Trimming stripped 8 bases from V and 4 bases from J, with 16 bases between. The CDR3 sequence: CASSRRRVSDTQYF. The CDR3 bases are TGTGCCAGCTCTCGGAGGCGAGTGTCAGATACGCAGTATTTT.

This clonotype was counted only a few times. The chain joins TRBV30 to TRBJ1-4; the D is unclear. This CDR3 region has 16 residues. Germline lookup yields CDR1 GTSNPN and CDR2 SVGIG (reference sequence). V lost 5 bases and J 7 bases, leaving 23 bases between the germline ends. The CDR3 DNA reads as TGTGCCTGGCAGGACGTTCGTCTACAACGCGGTGAAAAACTGTTTTTT. Translating it yields CAWQDVRLQRGEKLFF.

The chain couples TRBV29-1 to TRBJ1-1; no definite D call. V was cut by 4 bases and J by 5 bases, with 11 bases left in between. Per germline, CDR1 SQVTM and CDR2 ANQGSEA. CDR3 length equals 12 residues. The CDR3 coding sequence is TGCAGCGTTGTAAAGGGTGTAACTGAAGCTTTCTTT. As protein: CSVVKGVTEAFF. The full variable domain, its missing parts supplied by reference TRBV29-1 and TRBJ1-1, is SAVISQKPSRDICQRGTSLTIQCQVDSQVTMMFWYRQQPGQSLTLIATANQGSEATYESGFVIDKFPISRPNLTFSTLTVSNMSPEDSSIYLCSVVKGVTEAFFGQGTRLTVV.

This chain connects TRBV15 to TRBJ1-6; D unclear. This CDR3 contains 14 residues. V shed 5 bases and J shed 7 bases, with 12 bases lying between them. Germline values: CDR1 LNHNV, CDR2 YYDKDF (reference sequence). CDR3 bases: TGTGCCACCAGCGCCCGGACTGACAATTCACCCCTCCACTTT. Protein product: CATSARTDNSPLHF.

In the case of this clonotype: A read error may be the cause here, since a much bigger clone is one base away. This sequence joins TRBV12-3 or TRBV12-4 and TRBJ1-1, with a weak D call TRBD1 (6 bases). The V end was cut by 6 bases, the J end by 4 bases, with 15 bases between. CDR3 size: 14 residues. CDR3 nucleotide sequence: TGTGCCAGCAGAACGGGACAACTGAGCACTGAAGCTTTCTTT. It is translated as CASRTGQLSTEAFF.